This T cell receptor beta chain originates from a study of T cell repertoires in aging, cancer and after chemotherapy. Study details: Glioblastoma patients receiving temozolomide-based therapy gave paired samples before and after chemotherapy. Study results and limitations: In each cancer cohort, median generation probability increased across chemotherapy, suggesting thymic output rebounded. In cancer patients, declining TCR diversity with age involved lost richness and lost evenness.

This clonotype is classed as large. Its cognate antigen is unknown. The template was genomic DNA from peripheral blood, not RNA. TRB rearrangements spanning V, D and J were amplified using mixed TRB-A/B primers. TCRdb redid the calling of the multiplex PCR reads with MiXCR, one entry per CDR3 protein. The table lists some 1,600 distinct CDR3 sequences, about a quarter of them singletons. The germline V and J ends were trimmed by 4 bases and 6 bases, with 11 bases remaining between them. CDR1 and CDR2 (germline): PRHDT, FYEKMQ (reference sequence). CDR3 size: 13 residues. The chain uses TRBV13 and TRBJ2-3; no clear D gene. This clonotype was sampled from a human donor with a solid tumor. Sequenced sample: blood. CDR3 in amino acids: CASSSPAKDTQYF. In DNA, the CDR3 is TGTGCCAGCAGCTCCCCCGCGAAGGATACGCAGTATTTT.